The 27 T cell receptor beta chains presented below share a single source sample, sequenced in a study of blood T cell dynamics during melanoma immunotherapy (dated by TCRdb to 2020 to 2022). The time point label of this sample denotes: week 3, after first cycle of checkpoint inhibitor. The library came from the immunoSEQ multiplex PCR assay. TCRdb re-hosts the immuneACCESS table, in-frame sequences only. Its copies lack some clones; in the studies checked, an unresolved V gene accounts for under half of them, and the cause for the rest is not known. The sample profile shows roughly 15,000 clones; around 90% of them were found once. Of the sample, approximately 7.8% is held by the ten largest clones. Sequences were derived from blood, sampled from a patient treated with checkpoint blockade. The source is a human donor with melanoma.

This clone appeared once. The V and J genes are TRBV5-6 and TRBJ1-1, with 7 bases that match TRBD1. The CDR3 length is 14 residues. Germline CDR1 SGHDT, CDR2 YYEEEE. J was trimmed by 5 bases and V by 3 bases; bases with no gene match: 7. CDR3 residues: CASSSTGKLTEAFF. The DNA of the CDR3 is TGTGCCAGCAGCTCGACAGGGAAATTGACTGAAGCTTTCTTT.

This clone has a handful of counts. The chain has TRBV4-2 and TRBJ2-2; D is possibly TRBD2 (6 bases). This CDR3 comprises 15 residues. CDR1 and CDR2 from the germline V gene are LGHNA and YNFKEQ. V gave up 0 bases and J gave up 5 bases, with 10 bases separating them. The chain's CDR3 is CASSQDRTTTGELFF. The CDR3 DNA is TGTGCCAGCAGCCAAGATCGGACTACGACCGGGGAGCTGTTTTTT.

The J gene is TRBJ1-6, the V gene TRBV5-1; 7 nucleotides line up with TRBD1. Germline V CDR1 and CDR2: SGHRS, YFSETQ. Losses at the gene ends were 4 bases for V and 5 bases for J; bases not matched to a gene: 9. This CDR3 is built from 16 residues. CDR3 in amino acids: CASSENPGQNNSPLHF. For the CDR3, the DNA is TGCGCCAGCAGCGAAAACCCGGGACAGAATAATTCACCCCTCCACTTT. Combining the CDR3 with reference TRBV5-1 and TRBJ1-6 gives the whole variable domain KAGVTQTPRYLIKTRGQQVTLSCSPISGHRSVSWYQQTPGQGLQFLFEYFSETQRNKGNFPGRFSGRQFSNSRSEMNVSTLELGDSALYLCASSENPGQNNSPLHFGNGTRLTVT.

The rearrangement joins TRBV30 to TRBJ2-2; D remains ambiguous. The germline V and J ends were trimmed by 4 bases and 0 bases, with 6 bases remaining between them. The CDR3 runs 13 residues. CDR1 and CDR2 from the germline V gene are GTSNPN and SVGIG (reference sequence). The CDR3 loop reads CAWIRSNTGELFF. The CDR3, as DNA: TGTGCCTGGATCCGTTCGAACACCGGGGAGCTGTTTTTT.

The rearrangement uses TRBV4-2 and TRBJ2-7; 7 bases line up with TRBD1. Unmatched junction bases numbered 11, after V lost 4 bases and J lost 5 bases. The CDR3 runs 15 residues. The germline V gene has CDR1 LGHNA and CDR2 YNFKEQ. The CDR3 DNA is TGTGCCAGCAGCCGTGCGAGTGACAGGGTTCACGAGCAGTACTTC. Its translation is CASSRASDRVHEQYF.

About this clone: One end of the junction is discordant with germline, which a read error may explain. This sequence joins TRBV4-3 and TRBJ2-4; no definite D call. The CDR3 covers 13 residues. The germline V gene has CDR1 LGHNA and CDR2 YSLEER. In DNA form, the CDR3 reads TGCGCCAGCAGCGTGGAGCCTGGAAGTAAAATAAGCTTC. Translated, it gives CASSVEPGSKISF.

The table lists this clone with a count of one. The rearrangement joins TRBV18 to TRBJ2-3; D not certain. The germline V gene has CDR1 KGHSH and CDR2 LQKENI. This CDR3 contains 14 residues. Between the trimmed V and J ends, which lost 5 bases and 0 bases, there was a span of 9 bases. The CDR3 DNA follows: TGTGCCAGCTCATGCTCACAGAGCACAGATACGCAGTATTTT. Protein sequence: CASSCSQSTDTQYF.

The chain is built from TRBV7-9 and TRBJ2-1, with 14 bases matching TRBD2. The CDR3 loop spans 18 amino acids. Germline trimming cut 5 bases from V and 0 bases from J; bases unmatched to any gene: 6. Per the germline V gene, CDR1 is SEHNR and CDR2 is FQNEAQ (reference sequence). CDR3 nucleotides: TGTGCCAGCAGCAGGGGACTAGCGGGAGTTCTCTCCTACAATGAGCAGTTCTTC. Protein sequence: CASSRGLAGVLSYNEQFF.

The J gene is TRBJ2-7, the V gene TRBV28; D is uncertain. The germline CDR1 and CDR2 sequences are MDHEN and SYDVKM. There are 15 residues in the CDR3. V was clipped by 1 base and J by 0 bases, with 10 bases between them. In nucleotides, the CDR3 is TGTGCCAGCAGTTTATACGGGTCGAGCTCCTACGAGCAGTACTTC. Translation gives CASSLYGSSSYEQYF.

The CDR3 DNA sequence: TGTGCCAGCAGCTCACGACGGACAGGGAATACGGGTGGGGCCAACGTCCTGACTTTC. This translates into CASSSRRTGNTGGANVLTF. The chain has TRBV7-9 and TRBJ2-6; TRBD1 aligns across 8 bases. The CDR3 covers 19 residues. Germline CDR1 and CDR2: SEHNR and FQNEAQ (reference sequence). Trimming cost V 4 bases and J 3 bases; bases outside gene matches: 14.

The rearrangement links TRBV6-5 to TRBJ1-1; D remains ambiguous. Per germline, CDR1 MNHEY and CDR2 SVGAGI. The CDR3 has 14 amino acids. V was cut by 0 bases and J by 1 base, with 6 bases left in between. The CDR3: CASSYSRENTEAFF. As DNA, the CDR3 is TGTGCCAGCAGTTACTCGAGGGAGAACACTGAAGCTTTCTTT.

The CDR3 coding sequence is TGTGCCAGCAGCCTGGGACAGGCGTTCTCCTACGAGCAGTACTTC. This encodes CASSLGQAFSYEQYF. The rearrangement uses TRBV6-5 and TRBJ2-7; TRBD1 matches at 8 bases. The V segment lost 6 bases and the J segment 0 bases; nucleotides outside the gene matches: 7. The CDR3 length is 15 residues. CDR1 is MNHEY and CDR2 is SVGAGI in the germline V gene.

The chain carries TRBV7-2 and TRBJ2-5, with D possibly being TRBD2 (6 bases). The J call may be in error: the DNA end matches TRBJ2-7 better. The CDR3 runs 14 residues. CDR1 is SGHTA and CDR2 is FQGNSA in the germline V gene. CDR3: CASSTVAGRYEQYF. The CDR3 DNA is TGTGCCAGCAGCACCGTGGCAGGGAGGTACGAGCAGTACTTC.

V and J are TRBV11-2 and TRBJ1-6; TRBD1 aligns across 9 bases. Germline CDR1 and CDR2: SGHAT and FQNNGV. The V segment lost 6 bases and the J segment 6 bases; nucleotides outside the gene matches: 6. There are 15 residues in the CDR3. The CDR3 region is CASRHDRGSNSPLHF. DNA of the CDR3: TGTGCCAGCAGACACGACAGGGGGAGTAATTCACCCCTCCACTTT.

The V and J genes are TRBV14 and TRBJ2-7, with 10 bases aligning to TRBD1. Looked up from germline, CDR1 is SGHDN and CDR2 is FVKESK. Trimming removed 3 bases from V and 1 base from J; junction bases left unmatched: 15. The CDR3 contains 19 residues. CDR3 DNA sequence: TGTGCCAGCAGCCATAGCTACGGACAGGGGGTATGGCCTTCCTACGAGCAGTACTTC. This codes for CASSHSYGQGVWPSYEQYF.

J is TRBJ1-2 and V is TRBV10-3; 8 nucleotides align to TRBD1. The CDR3 totals 17 residues. J gave up 6 bases and V 2 bases, and 14 bases lay outside the gene matches. CDR1 and CDR2 from the germline V gene are ENHRY and SYGVKD. The CDR3 protein is CAISERNNAGGANGYTF. The CDR3, as DNA: TGTGCCATCAGTGAGCGGAACAACGCAGGGGGCGCAAATGGCTACACCTTC.

This chain links TRBV5-6 with TRBJ2-7; D unresolved. The V gene lost 1 base and the J gene lost 2 bases, with 10 bases spanning the gap. Germline V lookup: CDR1 SGHDT, CDR2 YYEEEE. The CDR3 totals 14 residues. CDR3 coding DNA: TGTGCCAGCAGCTTGTCTGGCTGGGCCTACGAGCAGTACTTC. This translates into CASSLSGWAYEQYF.

J is TRBJ2-2 and V is TRBV4-2; 8 nucleotides line up with TRBD1. V lost 1 base to trimming and J lost 2 bases; unmatched junction nucleotides: 6. The CDR3 consists of 17 residues. CDR1 is LGHNA, CDR2 YNFKEQ, per germline. CDR3 protein: CASSQAGQGGNTGELFF. CDR3 DNA sequence: TGTGCCAGCAGCCAAGCCGGACAGGGTGGAAACACCGGGGAGCTGTTTTTT.

In this sample, this clone turned up once. The chain is built from TRBV27 and TRBJ2-1; no reliable D call. Germline V CDR1 and CDR2: MNHEY, SMNVEV (reference sequence). This CDR3 has 14 residues. V was clipped by 5 bases and J by 7 bases, with 15 bases between them. The CDR3 is CASSLGQYVNEQFF. CDR3 DNA: TGTGCCAGCAGTCTGGGCCAATACGTTAATGAGCAGTTCTTC.

This rearrangement joins TRBV7-2 to TRBJ2-2; tentatively, D is TRBD1 (5 bases). Per the germline V gene, CDR1 is SGHTA and CDR2 is FQGNSA. Trimming removed 0 bases at V and 1 base at J, with 9 bases between. The CDR3 contains 16 residues. CDR3 bases: TGTGCCAGCAGCTTAGCGAGCCAGGGGAACACCGGGGAGCTGTTTTTT. Residues: CASSLASQGNTGELFF.

This clone was counted a few times. The chain joins TRBV11-2 to TRBJ2-5, with TRBD1 matching over 10 bases. Germline V gene sequence: CDR1 SGHAT, CDR2 FQNNGV. V lost 3 bases to trimming and J lost 9 bases; unmatched junction nucleotides: 13. The CDR3 is 16 amino acids. In DNA form, the CDR3 reads TGTGCCAGCAGCTTGCCATTGGGGGGGACAGGGGCTGCCCAGTACTTC. Its translation: CASSLPLGGTGAAQYF.

The chain combines TRBV27 with TRBJ1-4, with a weak D call TRBD1 (5 bases). Trimming stripped 2 bases from V and 7 bases from J, with 11 bases between. In germline, CDR1 is MNHEY, CDR2 SMNVEV (reference sequence). The CDR3 is 14 amino acids. CDR3 in DNA: TGTGCCAGCAGTTTACAGGGTATAGGTGAAAAACTGTTTTTT. As protein: CASSLQGIGEKLFF.

V and J are TRBV7-3 and TRBJ2-3; no clear D gene. CDR1 and CDR2 (germline): SGHTA, FQGTGA. The CDR3 runs to 14 residues. V lost 2 bases and J lost 4, with 10 bases in between. The DNA of the CDR3 is TGTGCCAGCAGCTTACGAAGCAGTCCAGATACGCAGTATTTT. As protein: CASSLRSSPDTQYF.

The V call is TRBV11-3, the J call TRBJ1-1; TRBD1 matches at 9 bases. Germline lookup yields CDR1 SGHNT and CDR2 YENEEA. The CDR3 totals 15 residues. V lost 5 bases, J lost 0 bases, and 4 bases stayed unmatched. The CDR3 sequence is CASSPGTGMNTEAFF. The DNA for the CDR3 is TGTGCCAGCAGCCCGGGGACAGGGATGAACACTGAAGCTTTCTTT.

V is TRBV29-1 and J is TRBJ1-5, with 7 bases aligning to TRBD1. V lost 6 bases to trimming and J lost 3 bases; unmatched junction nucleotides: 5. This CDR3 region has 13 residues. Germline lookup yields CDR1 SQVTM and CDR2 ANQGSEA. The CDR3 sequence is CSVTDRDNQPQHF. The CDR3 bases are TGCAGCGTCACTGACAGGGACAATCAGCCCCAGCATTTT.

The V and J genes are TRBV9 and TRBJ2-7; a weak D match, TRBD2 (6 bases). The germline gives CDR1 SGDLS, CDR2 YYNGEE. The length of the CDR3 is 13 residues. Trimming left V 3 bases short and J 2 bases short, with 9 bases between. Here the CDR3 reads CASSGRTTYEQYF. CDR3 DNA: TGTGCCAGCAGCGGTCGGACTACCTACGAGCAGTACTTC.

The chain has TRBV5-1 and TRBJ2-1; 7 bases are shared with TRBD1. Germline trimming cut 0 bases from V and 5 bases from J; bases unmatched to any gene: 8. Germline V gene data show CDR1 as SGHRS and CDR2 as YFSETQ. The length of the CDR3 is 16 residues. CDR3 nucleotide sequence: TGCGCCAGCAGCTTGGTAGCAGGGGGAAAGAACAATGAGCAGTTCTTC. This gives the protein CASSLVAGGKNNEQFF.